The 3 T cell receptor delta chains presented below share a single source sample, sequenced in a study of Vδ1+ human thymocytes. Sequences come from RNA converted to cDNA by reverse transcription. The CDR3 regions were amplified by multiplex PCR from V-gene primers to a constant-region primer. TCRdb reanalysed the multiplex PCR reads with CATT. The sample holds some 25,000 delta-chain clones, roughly 6.7% seen once. What these receptors recognize is not known. Whole-study findings and limits: Thymic TRG and TRD repertoires appeared highly polyclonal, with Gaussian CDR3 length distributions.

Sequenced: Vdelta1+ gamma-delta thymocytes from the thymus. Subset given: FACS-sorted CD3+ TCRalphabeta- TCRVdelta1+ TCRVdelta2- thymocytes. The receptors were sampled from a girl less than two years old who had congenital heart surgery.

No V gene was called here, but the J gene is TRDJ1; whether TRDD3, the table's D call, matches the DNA was not checked. CDR3 length: 21 residues. The CDR3 DNA follows: TGTGCTCTTGGGGAACCTACCGCTCGATACTGGGGGATACGCTTGATCGATAAACTCATCTTT. Its protein is CALGEPTARYWGIRLIDKLIF.

This clone was picked up a small number of times. Relative to the germline gene, one junction end is altered; a read error may explain this. The gene calls are TRDV1 and TRDJ1; D uncertain. Germline V gives CDR1 TSWWSYY, CDR2 QGS. The CDR3 has 13 amino acids. As DNA, the CDR3 is TGTGCTCTTGGGGACCGCAAGGGCGATAAACTCACCTTT. This gives the protein CALGDRKGDKLTF.

The chain employs TRDV1 and TRDJ1; 8 nucleotides match TRDD3. J was trimmed by 0 bases and V by 3 bases; bases with no gene match: 27. Germline CDR1 TSWWSYY, CDR2 QGS. The CDR3 has 23 amino acids. The CDR3 coding sequence is TGTGCTCTTGGGGACGGATTCCTAACACCTACAGGAGCTGGGGGAACGTACACCGATAAACTCATCTTT. Its protein is CALGDGFLTPTGAGGTYTDKLIF.